The 13 T cell receptor beta chains listed next were all sequenced from one sample in a study of control samples from healthy donors and cancer patients. Only in-frame clones appear in the TCRdb table, and some are missing; sequencing was by immunoSEQ multiplex PCR. The sample holds about 170,000 clones, 91% seen once. The specimen sequenced was blood. The receptors were sampled from a woman aged 25 to 39 in good health.

V and J are TRBV19 and TRBJ1-6, with unresolved D. The length of the CDR3 is 14 residues. The ends were cut back, 7 bases at V and 5 bases at J, with 12 bases in the middle. Per the germline V gene, CDR1 is LNHDA and CDR2 is SQIVND (reference sequence). In nucleotides, the CDR3 is TGTGCCAGTAACGGACGGCCGAATAATTCACCCCTCCACTTT. Amino acids: CASNGRPNNSPLHF. Using reference TRBV19 and TRBJ1-6 for the parts outside the CDR3, the full variable domain is DGGITQSPKYLFRKEGQNVTLSCEQNLNHDAMYWYRQDPGQGLRLIYYSQIVNDFQKGDIAEGYSVSREKKESFPLTVTSAQKNPTAFYLCASNGRPNNSPLHFGNGTRLTVT.

This chain joins TRBV7-2 and TRBJ2-4; 8 bases are a match to TRBD1. Looked up from germline, CDR1 is SGHTA and CDR2 is FQGNSA. This CDR3 comprises 17 residues. V lost 5 bases, J lost 1 base, and 10 bases stayed unmatched. CDR3 sequence (DNA): TGTGCCAGCAGCGCCGACAGGGGTTTAGGGGCCAAAAACATTCAGTACTTC. This translates into CASSADRGLGAKNIQYF.

This clone occurred a few times. The DNA of the CDR3 is TGTGCCAGCAGCCTACCGGGAGATTTTTACAATGAGCAGTTCTTC. Translated, it gives CASSLPGDFYNEQFF. V and J are TRBV7-2 and TRBJ2-1; possible D gene TRBD2, 6 bases. The V end lost 5 bases, the J end lost 4 bases, and 15 bases lay between the germline ends. Germline assignment: CDR1 SGHTA and CDR2 FQGNSA. CDR3 length: 15 residues.

The chain's CDR3 is CASSVAQGGTGELFF. CDR3 nucleotide sequence: TGTGCCAGCAGCGTAGCACAGGGGGGTACCGGGGAGCTGTTTTTT. The genes are TRBV9 and TRBJ2-2; 8 bases match TRBD1. CDR3 length: 15 residues. The V gene end was trimmed by 0 bases and the J gene end by 5 bases; junction bases not matched to a gene: 3. From germline, CDR1 is SGDLS and CDR2 YYNGEE.

This chain connects TRBV6-1 to TRBJ1-4, with TRBD1 identical over 8 bases. This CDR3 is built from 17 residues. CDR1 is MNHNS, CDR2 SASEGT, per germline. V was pared by 4 bases and J by 0 bases, with 7 bases of the junction left unmatched. As DNA, the CDR3 is TGTGCCAGCAGTGCCTCGAACAGGGGGGCAACTAATGAAAAACTGTTTTTT. Protein: CASSASNRGATNEKLFF.

The rearrangement uses TRBV6-4 and TRBJ2-3; D is possibly TRBD1 or TRBD2 (5 bases each). Germline V gives CDR1 MRHNA, CDR2 SNTAGT. CDR3 length: 13 amino acids. Trimming took off 0 bases at V and 8 bases at J, with 9 bases between the two ends. CDR3 nucleotides: TGTGCCAGCAGTGACTCAGGGGCGGGTACGCAGTATTTT. As protein: CASSDSGAGTQYF.

V usage is TRBV3-1 (or the pseudogene TRBV3-2) and J usage is TRBJ1-2; no definite D call. Per germline, CDR1 LGHDT and CDR2 YNNKEL (reference sequence). The V gene lost 0 bases and the J gene lost 4 bases, with 3 bases spanning the gap. This CDR3 spans 12 amino acids. The CDR3 DNA sequence: TGTGCCAGCAGCCAAGACGGCTATGGCTACACCTTC. Protein: CASSQDGYGYTF.

The chain employs TRBV24-1 and TRBJ1-1, with TRBD1 identical over 8 bases. After removal of 5 bases from V and 5 bases from J, the junction contained 3 bases not matched to a gene. Germline V CDR1 and CDR2: KGHDR, SFDVKD. The CDR3 totals 13 residues. DNA for the CDR3: TGTGCCACCAGTGGTCAGGGGGCGACTGAAGCTTTCTTT. It translates to CATSGQGATEAFF.

This chain connects TRBV6-5 to TRBJ2-5; TRBD1 aligns across 8 bases. The germline CDR1 and CDR2 sequences are MNHEY and SVGAGI. The CDR3 covers 15 residues. Trimming removed 4 bases from V and 2 bases from J; junction bases left unmatched: 6. For the CDR3, the DNA is TGTGCCAGCAGTTCCCTCGGACAGGGACAAGAGACCCAGTACTTC. This sequence encodes CASSSLGQGQETQYF.

As DNA, the CDR3 is TGCGCCAGCAGCTTGGCAGGGGGCCAGACCCAGTACTTC. Protein: CASSLAGGQTQYF. The chain employs TRBV5-1 and TRBJ2-5; 8 bases align to TRBD1. Unmatched junction bases numbered 1, after V lost 0 bases and J lost 6 bases. This CDR3 has 13 amino acids. The germline V gene has CDR1 SGHRS and CDR2 YFSETQ.

The V and J genes are TRBV11-2 and TRBJ2-2; the match to TRBD1 covers 7 bases. The trim removed 7 bases at V and 8 bases at J, leaving 10 bases unmatched. The CDR3 is made up of 14 amino acids. Germline assignment: CDR1 SGHAT and CDR2 FQNNGV. In nucleotides, the CDR3 is TGTGCCAGCATCGACAGGGACGTTACTGGGGAGCTGTTTTTT. It yields the protein CASIDRDVTGELFF.

The chain uses TRBV5-5 and TRBJ1-3; D not certain. V lost 2 bases and J 2 bases, leaving 5 bases between the germline ends. The CDR3 totals 13 residues. Germline assignment: CDR1 SGHKS and CDR2 YYEKEE (reference sequence). Here the CDR3 reads CASSFRAGNTIYF. CDR3 sequence (DNA): TGTGCCAGCAGCTTTAGGGCTGGAAACACCATATATTTT.

The chain has TRBV7-7 and TRBJ2-2; D unclear. V dropped 4 bases and J dropped 6 bases, with 9 bases sitting between them. There are 13 residues in the CDR3. CDR1 is SSHAT, CDR2 FNYEAQ, per germline (reference sequence). For the CDR3, the DNA is TGTGCCAGCAGCTCGGGTGGGTCCGGGGAGCTGTTTTTT. Its translation: CASSSGGSGELFF.